These T cell receptor beta chains were read from a single sample in a study of cytotoxic CD8 clonotypes in ibrutinib-treated CLL. Generated by immunoSEQ multiplex PCR, the TCRdb table keeps only in-frame clones and is missing some. This table has 200,000 to 250,000 clones, 65% to 80% appearing once. The input for sequencing was PBMCs, taken after 12 months of ibrutinib treatment. These TCRs come from a human donor with chronic lymphocytic leukemia. Each CDR3 is given with its conserved first and last residue. The D gene is left open where the match is weak. Clone size, where shown, is once, few, many, or a class for clones that have expanded.

J	size	D	V	CDR3	DNA
TRBJ1-4	many	.	TRBV13	CASQRRGGEEKLFF	TGTGCCAGCCAGAGGCGGGGTGGTGAGGAAAAACTGTTTTTT
TRBJ1-5	.	.	TRBV28	CASTPRGNQPQHF	TGTGCCAGCACACCTCGTGGCAATCAGCCCCAGCATTTT
TRBJ2-7	.	.	TRBV28	CASSLSGDSHEQYF	TGTGCCAGCAGTTTATCTGGGGATTCCCACGAGCAGTACTTC
TRBJ2-1	once	TRBD2	TRBV6-5	CASSYSTSGMNEQFF	TGTGCCAGCAGTTACTCGACTAGCGGGATGAATGAGCAGTTCTTC
TRBJ2-3	.	.	TRBV29-1	CSVGLRQGTDTQYF	TGCAGCGTCGGCTTGAGACAGGGCACAGATACGCAGTATTTT
TRBJ2-7	.	TRBD1	TRBV6-6	CASSSPGQGAYEQYF	TGTGCCAGCAGTTCCCCGGGACAGGGGGCCTACGAGCAGTACTTC
TRBJ1-6	.	TRBD1	TRBV18	CASSPPPRDSNSPLHF	TGTGCCAGCTCACCACCGCCTAGGGACAGCAATTCACCCCTCCACTTT
TRBJ2-7	.	TRBD2	TRBV5-6	CASSLVASGSITYEQYF	TGTGCCAGCAGCTTGGTGGCTAGCGGGAGTATTACCTACGAGCAGTACTTC
TRBJ1-4	.	.	TRBV7-8	CASSSYTRVSVEKLFF	TGTGCCAGCAGCTCCTATACTAGGGTTTCGGTTGAAAAACTGTTTTTT
TRBJ2-5	.	.	TRBV30	CAWRLVGETQYF	TGTGCCTGGAGGCTAGTCGGGGAGACCCAGTACTTC
TRBJ1-2	few	.	TRBV29-1	CSVRLWGENYGYTF	TGCAGCGTCCGACTATGGGGGGAGAACTATGGCTACACCTTC
TRBJ1-4	.	.	TRBV7-8	CASSSHRLNEKLFF	TGTGCCAGCAGCTCACACAGGCTTAATGAAAAACTGTTTTTT
TRBJ2-3	few	.	TRBV7-9	CASSPKGPDTQYF	TGTGCCAGCAGCCCGAAGGGCCCAGATACGCAGTATTTT
TRBJ1-1	.	.	TRBV28	CASRPGRENTEAFF	TGTGCCAGCAGGCCGGGACGGGAGAACACTGAAGCTTTCTTT
TRBJ2-7	.	.	TRBV7-3	CASSLTGAPQQYF	TGTGCCAGCAGCTTAACGGGGGCCCCCCAGCAGTACTTC
TRBJ1-5	.	.	TRBV29-1	CSAKTGGNQPQHF	TGCAGCGCTAAGACAGGTGGCAATCAGCCCCAGCATTTT
TRBJ2-7	.	.	TRBV6-1	CASSAGISYEQYF	TGTGCCAGCAGTGCCGGGATTTCCTACGAGCAGTACTTC
TRBJ2-1	.	.	TRBV11-2	CASSLDHGKRNEQFF	TGTGCCAGCAGCTTAGATCACGGGAAAAGGAATGAGCAGTTCTTC
TRBJ1-2	few	.	TRBV7-9	CASSLDLGRDYGYTF	TGTGCCAGCAGCCTAGATCTCGGACGGGACTATGGCTACACCTTC
TRBJ1-1	.	TRBD1	TRBV18	CASSPSGGLITEAFF	TGTGCCAGCTCACCGTCAGGGGGGTTGATCACTGAAGCTTTCTTT
TRBJ2-7	.	.	TRBV30	CAWSVLGGTYEQYF	TGTGCCTGGAGTGTACTCGGGGGCACCTACGAGCAGTACTTC
TRBJ2-7	.	.	TRBV18	CASSPGISYEQYF	TGTGCCAGCTCACCAGGAATCTCCTACGAGCAGTACTTC
TRBJ1-2	.	TRBD1	TRBV19	CASSKDRGSYGYTF	TGTGCCAGTAGTAAGGACAGGGGCAGCTATGGCTACACCTTC
TRBJ2-1	.	TRBD2	TRBV19	CATISGSSYNEQFF	TGTGCCACCATTAGCGGGTCTTCCTACAATGAGCAGTTCTTC
TRBJ1-5	once	.	TRBV30	CAWSVNQGSQPQHF	TGTGCCTGGAGTGTAAACCAGGGCTCTCAGCCCCAGCATTTT
TRBJ2-7	.	.	TRBV5-1	CASSLGGRNTLRQLYEQYF	TGCGCCAGCAGCTTGGGGGGCAGGAATACACTAAGACAACTTTACGAGCAGTACTTC
TRBJ2-3	.	TRBD2	TRBV11-2	CASSLGFASGRARTQYF	TGTGCCAGCAGCTTAGGGTTCGCTAGCGGGAGGGCACGGACGCAGTATTTT
TRBJ1-4	.	.	TRBV10-3	CAISGGTTNEKLFF	TGTGCCATCAGTGGGGGAACAACTAATGAAAAACTGTTTTTT
TRBJ2-6	.	.	TRBV19	CASSTGTGKGANVLTF	TGTGCCAGTAGTACAGGAACTGGGAAGGGGGCCAACGTCCTGACTTTC
TRBJ1-6	.	.	TRBV9	CASSVSGSGSPLHF	TGTGCCAGCAGCGTATCAGGGTCAGGATCACCCCTCCACTTT
TRBJ1-4	.	.	TRBV7-8	CASSLPRRLGEKLFF	TGTGCCAGCAGCTTGCCGCGGCGCCTAGGGGAAAAACTGTTTTTT